This TCR beta chain comes out of a study of T cells in Graves' hyperthyroidism and ophthalmopathy (dated by TCRdb to the late 2010s). In terms of the full investigation: Peripheral blood samples were taken at the time of initial diagnosis, prior to any treatment. According to the paper, TCR Vbeta CDR3 sequencing was carried out on over 130 peripheral blood samples, which came from fewer than 50 ophthalmopathy, approximately 72 hyperthyroidism and about 17 progressor patients. For training and testing, the 95 to 100 patients in the discovery cohort were randomly divided in a 7:3 ratio. Prospective prediction of ophthalmopathy was tested in an independent validation cohort consisting of 18 to 20 hyperthyroidism patients and some 17 patients who later progressed to ophthalmopathy. To identify distinguishing TCR V-J signatures, a discovery cohort of 90 to 100 patients was used, comprising some 43 with Graves' ophthalmopathy and 55 to 65 with stable Graves' hyperthyroidism. After blood sampling, hyperthyroidism patients were treated with methimazole at a starting dose of 30 mg daily, and ophthalmopathy patients were treated with high-dose intravenous methylprednisolone. In about 6 Graves' hyperthyroidism patients, the study also compared T-cell repertoires from thyroid tissue with T-cell repertoires from blood. General conclusions and limits of the study: A model built on a 13 V-J signature distinguished ophthalmopathy from stable hyperthyroidism, reaching 87.88% sensitivity and approximately 81% specificity in cross-validation and 80%/75% in testing. Blood samples also contained most of the expanded thyroid clonotypes (frequency above 0.001), which suggests that blood repertoires may reflect thyroid immune responses. In validation, the model predicted progression to ophthalmopathy a median of about 5.9 months before onset, with roughly 70% sensitivity and around 76% specificity. Sample size was not statistically predetermined, and blinding of investigators to group allocation was not performed.

In the case of this clonotype: This receptor's antigen is unknown. It has no much larger one-base neighbor in the sample; base qualities were not kept.

The TCR beta CDR3 regions were amplified from RNA transcripts. A first-round RT-PCR of the TCR CDR3 used the HTBI primer set with the Qiagen OneStep RT-PCR kit. The libraries were constructed in a second round of multiplex PCR and then size-selected and purified. Paired-end sequencing of the libraries was performed with 100 bp reads on an Illumina HiSeq2000. In the source study's methods: SOAPnuke was used to process the raw data, throwing out any read that contained adapters or uncalled bases, had a mean Phred below 15, or lacked an exact constant-primer or identifier match. High-quality paired reads were merged with COPE v1.2.5, and unique nucleotide sequences were defined as clonotypes. MiTCR v1.1 was used to align clonotypes to the IMGT TRBV, TRBD and TRBJ reference segments. The analysis was restricted to V-J combinations with a frequency above 0.0001, which together covered 99% to 99.2% of the repertoires. The TCS score was defined as the ratio of F50 (clonal expansion) to E x V (chaos), calculated using BLOSUM62-based TCRdist between CDR3 peptides within each V-J. Welch's t-statistics and random forest reduced just over 500 V-J features to 10 to 15, which were used in a naive Bayes classifier (R e1071). Through fastp at Q25 and MiXCR, TCRdb rebuilt clones from the public reads, retaining in-frame beta chains. Each CDR3 protein appears once, grouped with its most common genes and DNA. The V and J calls shown here were made by TCRdb, not taken from the authors' results. For this sample there are around 560,000 distinct CDR3 sequences; 16% appear just once. About 20% of the sample is taken by the ten largest.

Measured from the cysteine to the phenylalanine, the CDR3 is 15 residues long. Only the CDR3 portion is preserved as DNA: 45 bases, with reading frame beginning at the first base. V is trimmed back by 3 bases and J by 6 bases, and the junction contains 5 bases that no gene match accounts for. A patient counted as having stable Graves' hyperthyroidism if no progression to ophthalmopathy occurred over 18 months of follow-up. The hyperthyroidism patients were between 18 and 65 years old and newly diagnosed, with a disease duration of less than 2 months. Patients with uncontrolled infections, other autoimmune diseases, pregnancy or lactation were excluded. Clinical symptoms, serum thyroxine and TRAb, thyroid ultrasound, and orbital computed tomography formed the basis for the diagnoses. Ficoll-Paque density gradient centrifugation was used to isolate PBMCs from approximately 10 ml of fresh peripheral blood. Trizol reagent was used to extract total RNA, and RNA quality was then checked on an Agilent 2100 Bioanalyzer.

The chain links TRBV12-3 or TRBV12-4 with TRBJ1-5; 10 central bases correspond to TRBD1. This clonotype was obtained from a young woman with Graves' hyperthyroidism. What was sequenced was blood. The bases are TGTGCCAGCAGTTTCGGACAGGGGGTAAGTCAGCCCCAGCATTTT. This codes for CASSFGQGVSQPQHF.